A selection of T cell receptor beta chains follows, all from one sample in a study of blood T cell repertoires in COVID-19. The data were produced by immunoSEQ multiplex PCR, yet TCRdb's version contains in-frame clones alone and is incomplete. The table has around 230,000 clones, about 84% seen once. Specimen: peripheral blood. These TCRs come from a woman aged 80 or older with acute or convalescent COVID-19. CDR3s include the opening cysteine and the closing phenylalanine or tryptophan. The D gene is left open where the match is weak. Some rows have no size entry. The others give once, few or many, or a class for an expanded clone.

size	V	D	J	DNA	CDR3
.	TRBV14	.	TRBJ2-3	TGTGCCAGCAGCCAAGATAGTAGGGGCGTCTCGTTCGATACGCAGTATTTT	CASSQDSRGVSFDTQYF
.	TRBV5-1	TRBD2	TRBJ2-1	TGCGCCAGCGCCGGGACTAGGGAAGACAATGAGCAGTTCTTC	CASAGTREDNEQFF
.	TRBV7-9	.	TRBJ1-1	TGTGCCAGCAGCTTGGGGGGATGGACTGAAGCTTTCTTT	CASSLGGWTEAFF
.	TRBV7-8	.	TRBJ2-3	TGTGCCAGCAGCTTGGGCGGGATTGGCACAGATACGCAGTATTTT	CASSLGGIGTDTQYF
.	TRBV19	.	TRBJ1-1	TGTGCCAGTAGTACGCGACAGGACACTGAAGCTTTCTTT	CASSTRQDTEAFF
.	TRBV19	TRBD2	TRBJ2-1	TGTGCCAGTAGCGGACTAGTCTCCTACAATGAGCAGTTCTTC	CASSGLVSYNEQFF
.	TRBV2	TRBD1	TRBJ1-6	TGTGCCAGCAGTGCCCTGACAGGGGCAGGCTCACCCCTCCACTTT	CASSALTGAGSPLHF
.	TRBV19	TRBD1	TRBJ1-2	TGTGCCAGTAGTACGGGACAGGGTCTTGGCTACACCTTC	CASSTGQGLGYTF
.	TRBV3-1/TRBV3-2	TRBD1	TRBJ1-6	TGTGCCAGCAGCCAGCCCACAGGGGAGGCGTCACCCCTCCACTTT	CASSQPTGEASPLHF
.	TRBV5-6	.	TRBJ2-1	TGTGCCAGCAGCTTCGGCGGAAGCTCCTACAATGAGCAGTTCTTC	CASSFGGSSYNEQFF
.	TRBV12-3/TRBV12-4	.	TRBJ1-2	TGTGCCAGCAGTCCCGGCCCATCCGGGGGCTACACCTTC	CASSPGPSGGYTF
.	TRBV5-1	TRBD1	TRBJ1-1	TGCGCCAGCAGCCACGGGACAGGGGGCACTGAAGCTTTCTTT	CASSHGTGGTEAFF
.	TRBV5-5	.	TRBJ1-4	TGTGCCAGCGGCACGCGGGGGAATAATGAAAAACTGTTTTTT	CASGTRGNNEKLFF
.	TRBV12-3/TRBV12-4	.	TRBJ2-1	TGTGCCAGCAAGACAGATAACAATGAGCAGTTCTTC	CASKTDNNEQFF
few	TRBV2	TRBD1	TRBJ1-2	TGTGCCAGCAGTGACTGGACAGGGGCCTATGGCTACACCTTC	CASSDWTGAYGYTF
once	TRBV6-2/TRBV6-3	.	TRBJ1-2	TGTGCCAGCAGTTACACAGGGATCTATGGCTACACCTTC	CASSYTGIYGYTF
.	TRBV24-1	TRBD1	TRBJ1-1	TGTGCCACCAGTGAAGCAGGGGGCATCACTGAAGCTTTCTTT	CATSEAGGITEAFF
.	TRBV27	TRBD1	TRBJ1-4	TGTGCCAGCAGCTCCTCCGGGACAGGGGGTGTTCTGGATGAAAAACTGTTTTTT	CASSSSGTGGVLDEKLFF
.	TRBV13	TRBD1	TRBJ1-2	TGTGCCAGCAGCCAGACAGGGATCAACTATGGCTACACCTTC	CASSQTGINYGYTF
once	TRBV18	.	TRBJ1-1	TGTGCCAGCTCACCATCGGCCTGGCGGGCAGGTGCCACTGAAGCTTTCTTT	CASSPSAWRAGATEAFF
.	TRBV2	TRBD1	TRBJ1-4	TGTGCCAGCAGGACGCCGGGGACAGGGGGTGAAAAACTGTTTTTT	CASRTPGTGGEKLFF
.	TRBV20-1	TRBD1	TRBJ1-4	TGCAGTGCTAGTAGGGGGGACAGCATGGAAAAACTGTTTTTT	CSASRGDSMEKLFF